This entry lists 28 T cell receptor beta chains sequenced from one sample in a study of neoadjuvant nivolumab and ipilimumab in lung cancer. Assay: immunoSEQ multiplex PCR; the TCRdb copy retains only in-frame clones and omits some. The sample holds some 43,000 clones, roughly 91% seen once. The input for sequencing was blood, taken before neoadjuvant nivolumab, alone or with ipilimumab. Receptors were obtained from an adult with non-small cell lung cancer. Some clones in this sample may be carry-over from other donors' samples.

The DNA for the CDR3 is TGTGCTAGTTCCCTCCGAGAGGATACGCAGTATTTT. Amino acids: CASSLREDTQYF. The chain joins TRBV12-5 to TRBJ2-3; D is unresolved. The CDR3 contains 12 residues. V gave up 8 bases and J gave up 6 bases, with 12 bases separating them. The germline gives CDR1 LGHNT, CDR2 FRNRAP.

This rearrangement joins TRBV30 to TRBJ2-7, with 9 bases identical to TRBD2. CDR1 GTSNPN and CDR2 SVGIG come from the germline V gene (reference sequence). Losses at the gene ends were 1 base for V and 4 bases for J; bases not matched to a gene: 14. The CDR3 totals 17 residues. The DNA of the CDR3 is TGTGCCTGGAGTGAACCAATTCTAGCGGGAAGGTTATACGAGCAGTACTTC. The encoded protein is CAWSEPILAGRLYEQYF. Looking up the rest from reference TRBV30 and TRBJ2-7 gives the full variable domain: SQTIHQWPATLVQPVGSPLSLECTVEGTSNPNLYWYRQAAGRGLQLLFYSVGIGQISSEVPQNLSASRPQDRQFILSSKKLLLSDSGFYLCAWSEPILAGRLYEQYFGPGTRLTVT.

The gene calls are TRBV6-5 and TRBJ2-7; weak D call: TRBD1 (5 bases). Per germline, CDR1 MNHEY and CDR2 SVGAGI. Trimming shortened V by 2 bases and J by 6 bases, and 14 bases separated the two germline ends. This CDR3 is built from 14 residues. This chain's CDR3 is CASSYVGVTSEQYF. The CDR3 bases are TGTGCCAGCAGTTACGTAGGGGTGACCTCCGAGCAGTACTTC.

The chain carries TRBV5-1 and TRBJ2-3; D not resolved. V was trimmed by 0 bases and J by 5 bases, leaving 4 bases between them. Germline V gene data show CDR1 as SGHRS and CDR2 as YFSETQ. CDR3 length: 12 residues. CDR3 region: CASSLAQDTQYF. Here the CDR3 DNA reads TGCGCCAGCAGCTTGGCCCAAGATACGCAGTATTTT.

The chain has TRBV5-1 and TRBJ2-1; D is perhaps TRBD1 (6 bases). Germline-derived CDR1 and CDR2 are SGHRS and YFSETQ. Trimming cost V 1 base and J 7 bases, with 9 bases left between them. The CDR3 has 13 residues. The CDR3: CASSLTGWNEQFF. CDR3 DNA: TGCGCCAGCAGCTTGACAGGGTGGAATGAGCAGTTCTTC. Filled out from reference TRBV5-1 and TRBJ2-1, the complete variable domain reads KAGVTQTPRYLIKTRGQQVTLSCSPISGHRSVSWYQQTPGQGLQFLFEYFSETQRNKGNFPGRFSGRQFSNSRSEMNVSTLELGDSALYLCASSLTGWNEQFFGPGTRLTVL.

The CDR3 region is CASSGGTSGSGDTQYF. The CDR3 DNA reads as TGCGCCAGCAGCGGAGGGACTAGCGGGAGTGGTGATACGCAGTATTTT. The chain links TRBV5-1 to TRBJ2-3; TRBD2 matches at 14 bases. V shed 4 bases, J shed 6 bases, and the junction held 7 bases outside the gene matches. Germline-derived CDR1 and CDR2 are SGHRS and YFSETQ. The CDR3 is 16 amino acids.

The chain recombines TRBV9 with TRBJ2-7; a possible D gene is TRBD2 (5 bases). CDR3 length: 11 amino acids. Germline CDR1 reads SGDLS; CDR2 reads YYNGEE. Trimming took off 7 bases at V and 4 bases at J, with 9 bases between the two ends. In DNA form, the CDR3 reads TGTGCCAGCGGGAGTGGTTACGAGCAGTACTTC. Its protein product is CASGSGYEQYF.

The gene calls are TRBV10-1 and TRBJ1-2; 8 positions match TRBD1. V lost 4 bases and J lost 8; bases outside the gene matches: 9. Looked up from germline, CDR1 is WNHNN and CDR2 is SYGVQD (reference sequence). There are 14 residues in the CDR3. The CDR3 DNA reads TGCGCCAGCAGTGCCTCTACAGGGGGACAAGGCTACACCTTC. The encoded protein is CASSASTGGQGYTF.

Notes on this clone: The junction differs from germline at one of its ends, possibly a read error. The gene calls are TRBV7-9 and TRBJ2-3; D could derive from TRBD1 or TRBD2 (8 bases each). This CDR3 has 14 residues. Germline-derived CDR1 and CDR2 are SEHNR and FQNEAQ (reference sequence). CDR3 loop: CASSSPGGTGTQYF. CDR3 bases: TGTGCCAGCAGCTCTCCGGGGGGGACAGGTACGCAGTATTTT.

The V call is TRBV5-1, the J call TRBJ2-3; D call uncertain. Germline V gene sequence: CDR1 SGHRS, CDR2 YFSETQ. The CDR3 spans 13 residues. V was pared by 0 bases and J by 6 bases, with 8 bases between. CDR3 in DNA: TGCGCCAGCAGCTTGGCCTCACCGGATACGCAGTATTTT. This gives the protein CASSLASPDTQYF.

The chain is built from TRBV4-1 and TRBJ1-2, with D possibly being TRBD1 (6 bases). V lost 5 bases, J lost 7 bases, and 20 bases lay in between. This CDR3 spans 15 amino acids. Germline CDR1 and CDR2: MGHRA and YSYEKL. The DNA for the CDR3 is TGCGCCAGCAGCAATCCCTTCAACAGGGTAGGTGGCTACACCTTC. It encodes CASSNPFNRVGGYTF.

The CDR3: CASSKIGGGQPQHF. Written as DNA, the CDR3 is TGTGCCAGCAGCAAAATCGGCGGGGGTCAGCCCCAGCATTTT. J is TRBJ1-5 and V is TRBV6-5, with D perhaps TRBD1 (5 bases). V was trimmed by 6 bases and J by 6 bases, leaving 15 bases between them. Per germline, CDR1 MNHEY and CDR2 SVGAGI. The CDR3 is 14 amino acids.

The J gene is TRBJ1-1, the V gene TRBV2; D is unresolved. V shed 4 bases and J shed 5 bases, with 8 bases lying between them. Germline V gene lookup returns CDR1 SNHLY and CDR2 FYNNEI. This CDR3 comprises 12 residues. CDR3 residues: CASSVSGTEAFF. The CDR3 DNA is TGTGCCAGCAGTGTATCCGGAACTGAAGCTTTCTTT.

The V gene is TRBV6-1, the J gene TRBJ2-1, with TRBD1 identical over 7 bases. The CDR3 loop spans 13 amino acids. Germline V gene lookup returns CDR1 MNHNS and CDR2 SASEGT. V lost 6 bases, J lost 7 bases, and 6 bases stayed unmatched. DNA of the CDR3: TGTGCCAGCAGAAGGGGGCAGATGAATGAGCAGTTCTTC. Its translation is CASRRGQMNEQFF.

V gene TRBV5-6 combines with J gene TRBJ1-4, with TRBD1 as a possible D gene (6 bases). The CDR3 is 13 residues long. Germline V gene sequence: CDR1 SGHDT, CDR2 YYEEEE. V lost 6 bases and J 8 bases, leaving 14 bases between the germline ends. CDR3 nucleotides: TGTGCCAGCACAACGGGGGGGCGCGAAAAACTGTTTTTT. This sequence encodes CASTTGGREKLFF.

The chain couples TRBV5-1 to TRBJ2-1, with D unclear. Trimming stripped 5 bases from V and 1 base from J, with 1 base between. CDR3 size: 11 residues. The germline V gene has CDR1 SGHRS and CDR2 YFSETQ. This CDR3 reads CASRSYNEQFF. CDR3 in DNA: TGCGCCAGCAGGTCCTACAATGAGCAGTTCTTC.

This chain joins TRBV30 and TRBJ1-1, with TRBD1 as a possible D gene (6 bases). Trimming removed 6 bases at V and 6 bases at J, with 14 bases between. The length of the CDR3 is 12 residues. Per germline, CDR1 GTSNPN and CDR2 SVGIG (reference sequence). Here the CDR3 DNA reads TGTGCCTGTCACAGGGTTTCCTCTGAAGCTTTCTTT. Translation gives CACHRVSSEAFF.

The V gene is TRBV10-2, the J gene TRBJ2-7, with D perhaps TRBD2 (6 bases). Trimming left V 6 bases short and J 3 bases short, with 9 bases between. Germline V lookup: CDR1 WSHSY, CDR2 SAAADI. This CDR3 is built from 12 residues. This CDR3 is CASSGSGYEQYF. The CDR3 DNA reads TGCGCCAGCAGCGGGAGCGGCTACGAGCAGTACTTC.

The chain joins TRBV30 to TRBJ2-7; possible D gene TRBD1, 5 bases. The germline V and J ends were trimmed by 5 bases and 6 bases, with 8 bases remaining between them. This CDR3 has 10 residues. Germline V gene data show CDR1 as GTSNPN and CDR2 as SVGIG (reference sequence). CDR3 amino acids: CAWGAAEQYF. The DNA for the CDR3 is TGTGCCTGGGGGGCGGCCGAGCAGTACTTC.

The chain recombines TRBV5-1 with TRBJ2-4; weak D call: TRBD2 (5 bases). The CDR3 runs 14 residues. The germline V and J ends were trimmed by 4 bases and 9 bases, with 17 bases remaining between them. Looked up from germline, CDR1 is SGHRS and CDR2 is YFSETQ. As DNA, the CDR3 is TGCGCCAGCAGCACGACACTCGTCGAGGGCATTCAGTACTTC. The encoded protein is CASSTTLVEGIQYF.

The chain carries TRBV7-3 and TRBJ2-5; D may be TRBD1 or TRBD2 (6 bases each). Germline V gene data show CDR1 as SGHTA and CDR2 as FQGTGA. This CDR3 has 15 amino acids. Trimming took off 6 bases at V and 5 bases at J, with 19 bases between the two ends. The CDR3: CASSSRGDSRETQYF. CDR3 sequence (DNA): TGTGCCAGCAGTTCGAGGGGGGACTCTAGGGAGACCCAGTACTTC.

The rearrangement joins TRBV6-5 to TRBJ1-1; D unclear. From germline, CDR1 is MNHEY and CDR2 SVGAGI. The CDR3 is 15 residues long. V was shortened by 6 bases and J by 0 bases, with 14 bases between the two germline ends. The CDR3 region is CASRSRVPMNTEAFF. In DNA form, the CDR3 reads TGTGCCAGCAGATCCCGAGTCCCCATGAACACTGAAGCTTTCTTT.

This clone was observed a few times. The rearrangement joins TRBV18 to TRBJ1-5, with no clear D. The CDR3 covers 13 residues. V gave up 2 bases and J gave up 11 bases, with 13 bases separating them. Germline CDR1 reads KGHSH; CDR2 reads LQKENI. CDR3 bases: TGTGCCAGCTCACCAACAGAGGAGGCGACCCAGCATTTT. This codes for CASSPTEEATQHF.

CDR3 sequence reads: CASSSARYYGYTF. The CDR3 nucleotides are TGTGCCAGCAGCTCCGCTCGGTACTATGGCTACACCTTC. The rearrangement joins TRBV7-8 to TRBJ1-2; unclear D gene. The germline V gene has CDR1 SGHVS and CDR2 FQNEAQ. Trimming removed 4 bases from V and 3 bases from J, with 9 bases in between. This CDR3 spans 13 amino acids.

This chain joins TRBV5-4 and TRBJ2-5; D gene ambiguous. Germline CDR1 and CDR2: SGHNT and YYREEE (reference sequence). V lost 1 base, J lost 5 bases, and 15 bases lay in between. This CDR3 is built from 15 residues. CDR3 protein: CASSLTTNAEETQYF. In DNA, the CDR3 is TGTGCCAGCAGCTTGACAACAAACGCCGAGGAGACCCAGTACTTC.

The chain uses TRBV5-6 and TRBJ1-2, with TRBD1 matching 10 bases. Trimming took 0 bases from V and 4 from J; bases not matched to a gene: 6. CDR3 length: 16 residues. CDR1 is SGHDT and CDR2 is YYEEEE in the germline V gene. The CDR3, as DNA: TGTGCCAGCAGCTTGGCCATTGGACAGGGGGTCTATGGCTACACCTTC. It specifies CASSLAIGQGVYGYTF.

The V and J genes are TRBV19 and TRBJ2-1, with 10 positions matching TRBD2. The CDR3 covers 16 residues. Trimming removed 5 bases from V and 1 base from J; junction bases left unmatched: 5. CDR1 is LNHDA, CDR2 SQIVND, per germline (reference sequence). CDR3 DNA: TGTGCCAGTAGTGCCCCTAGCGGGAGTTCCTACAATGAGCAGTTCTTC. Translating it yields CASSAPSGSSYNEQFF.

The chain carries TRBV6-5 and TRBJ1-5, with D possibly being TRBD1 (6 bases). V was shortened by 6 bases and J by 6 bases, with 15 bases between the two germline ends. CDR3 length equals 14 residues. From germline, CDR1 is MNHEY and CDR2 SVGAGI. CDR3 loop: CASSPRQVTQPQHF. As DNA, the CDR3 is TGTGCCAGCAGCCCTAGACAGGTAACTCAGCCCCAGCATTTT.